The rows below give T cell receptor beta chains drawn from one sample of a study of cytomegalovirus exposure and HLA in healthy donors. Clones were read by immunoSEQ multiplex PCR, and TCRdb kept only the in-frame ones, dropping some. The sample contains some 55,000 clones, roughly 83% of which appear only once. The specimen sequenced was PBMCs. Receptors originate from a man aged 40-50 years in good health and CMV-seronegative. Both conserved end residues are trimmed from each CDR3. Each record gives: D gene, V gene, CDR3 protein. D genes are given only for firm matches.

- | TRBV5-4 | ASSSTLSPGEKLF
- | TRBV6-1 | ASSESGTEAF
TRBD1 | TRBV5-1 | ASSPRTGQLSEKLF
TRBD2 | TRBV29-1 | SVESLAGGSDTQY
- | TRBV2 | ASSVDTLNTEAF
TRBD1 | TRBV6-6 | ASRSLPGTGDQPQH
TRBD2 | TRBV7-9 | ASSTVLAGFQETQY
TRBD1 | TRBV11-2 | ASNHIAGTGGNTEAF
TRBD1 | TRBV7-8 | ASSPGDRGLHGYT
TRBD1 | TRBV30 | AWSVDRGGSPLH
- | TRBV30 | AWVGGGSNEQF
- | TRBV28 | ASSLAVNTEAF
TRBD2 | TRBV28 | ASRIPGLASGELF
TRBD1 | TRBV19 | ASNPAGGNSPLH
- | TRBV28 | ASRQGGGTQPQH
TRBD2 | TRBV6-5 | ASSRGGYRTDTQY
TRBD1 | TRBV5-4 | ASRPGTGETNYGYT
- | TRBV9 | ASSVSNYGYT
- | TRBV6-1 | ASSDSGVASDTQY
TRBD1 | TRBV9 | ASSRDRPSEQY
TRBD1 | TRBV6-5 | ASRTSRTGYEKLF
TRBD1 | TRBV5-1 | ASSTGQGTNVGTEAF
- | TRBV5-8 | ASTLVSVAGTDTQY
TRBD1 | TRBV10-3 | AISTDRVNTEAF
- | TRBV9 | ASSVGGHSYEQY
- | TRBV5-1 | ASSAGPKETQY
TRBD1 | TRBV5-4 | ASSVITGGGETQY
- | TRBV19 | ASSIGGGTYNEQF
- | TRBV5-1 | ASSRDITSGNSPLH